This T cell receptor (beta chain) was sequenced for a study of OX40 agonist ivuxolimab in advanced cancers. Germline V gene data show CDR1 as LNHDA and CDR2 as SQIVND (reference sequence). Germline trimming cut 4 bases from V and 3 bases from J; bases unmatched to any gene: 2. CDR3 length: 16 residues. Data came from immunoSEQ multiplex PCR; TCRdb stores just in-frame clones and leaves some out. The profile shows some 37,000 clones, 65% to 90% of them singletons. The sequence derives from an adult with an advanced solid tumor such as melanoma, head and neck, liver or kidney cancer. The chain combines TRBV19 with TRBJ2-1; 14 bases fit TRBD2. Sequencing used CD4+ or CD8+ T cells sorted from blood, obtained in a trial of the OX40 agonist ivuxolimab. Here the CDR3 DNA reads TGTGCCAGTAGTACGACTAGCGGGGGGGGCTACAATGAGCAGTTCTTC. This codes for CASSTTSGGGYNEQFF. Full variable domain (missing parts from reference TRBV19 and TRBJ2-1): DGGITQSPKYLFRKEGQNVTLSCEQNLNHDAMYWYRQDPGQGLRLIYYSQIVNDFQKGDIAEGYSVSREKKESFPLTVTSAQKNPTAFYLCASSTTSGGGYNEQFFGPGTRLTVL.